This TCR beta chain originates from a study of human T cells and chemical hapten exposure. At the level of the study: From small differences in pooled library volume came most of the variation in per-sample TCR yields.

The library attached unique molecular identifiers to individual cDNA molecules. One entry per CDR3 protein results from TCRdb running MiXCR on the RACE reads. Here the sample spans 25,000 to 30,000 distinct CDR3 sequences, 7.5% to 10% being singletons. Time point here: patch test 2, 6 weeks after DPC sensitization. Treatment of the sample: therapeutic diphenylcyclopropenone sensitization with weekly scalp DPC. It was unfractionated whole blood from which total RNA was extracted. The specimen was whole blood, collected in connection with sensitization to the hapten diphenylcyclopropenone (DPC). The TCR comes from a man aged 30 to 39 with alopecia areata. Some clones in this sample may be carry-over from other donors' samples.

The CDR3 DNA is TGTGCCAGCAGTTACCCGGGACAGGGCGGCGAGCAGTACTTC. This codes for CASSYPGQGGEQYF. The chain joins TRBV6-6 to TRBJ2-7; 9 bases line up with TRBD1. Looked up from germline, CDR1 is MNHNY and CDR2 is SVGAGI (reference sequence). The CDR3 sequence is 14 residues long. J was trimmed by 6 bases and V by 2 bases; bases with no gene match: 5.